The sequence of this TCR beta chain was determined in a study of blood T cell repertoires in COVID-19 (dated by TCRdb to 2018 to 2021). With respect to the entire study: Samples from collaborators originated in the United States, Italy and Spain and spanned both the acute and convalescent phases of COVID-19. The material from the prospective study consisted of cDNA or gDNA derived from T cells, B-cell-depleted T cells, or PBMCs. Deeply sampled blood TCRbeta repertoires from subjects exposed to, actively infected with, or recovered from COVID-19 were included in the dataset. The repertoires were made available in a free public database intended to serve as a resource for research on the immune response to SARS-CoV-2. The samples were drawn from the first 160 participants of the ongoing ImmuneRACE study and from 950 to 1,500 subjects provided by 6 global collaborators. The sample metadata nearly always contained a de-identified subject ID, COVID-19 status, age in years and sex. Where available, HLA class I and class II types were obtained from metadata supplied by the sample provider rather than from assay-based typing.

Summary of the overall study and its limitations: The amount of clinical and demographic metadata varied by source and participant and was provided uncurated.

Concerning this clone itself: Its antigen specificity is not known. No quality values exist for individual bases; no much larger clone is one base distant.

Samples from volunteer blood donors who had recovered from COVID-19 were contributed by a second Seattle source. Whole blood was collected in K2EDTA tubes by collaborating institutions according to the institutions' own protocols. Collaborator samples were shipped for TCRbeta analysis as frozen whole blood, isolated PBMCs, or DNA extracted from either sample type. Clipping removes 6 bases from V and 3 bases from J, with 7 as the unmatched junction base count. From the cysteine up to the phenylalanine, the CDR3 has a length of 14 residues. The entry retains the CDR3 DNA only, 42 bases that are in frame from base 1. CDR1 and CDR2 are drawn from the germline V gene: SQVTM, ANQGSEA. TCRbeta CDR3 regions were amplified from genomic DNA by means of the immunoSEQ Assay, a bias-controlled multiplex PCR. The authors' pipeline ran thus. Nucleated cell counts per sample were estimated from amplification of reference gene primers within the assay. Sequence reads were collapsed and filtered to measure the absolute abundance of every unique TCRbeta CDR3 rearrangement. For each sample, productive Simpson clonality was calculated as the square root of Simpson's diversity index across productive rearrangements. Here the immuneACCESS table is served through TCRdb, limited to in-frame sequences with V and J called. Missing clones are a known gap in these copies; in checked studies unresolved V genes cover under half, and the rest lacks a known reason. V and J calls and clone size are those listed in that table; D and trimming were worked out from the DNA. This sample holds 190,000 or so clones; 65% to 80% were observed only once. The ten biggest clones cover less than 15% of the sample.

Sequenced input: peripheral blood. This TCR came from a man aged 45-60 years who had recovered from COVID-19. This chain is built from TRBV29-1 and TRBJ2-2; 7 central nucleotides agree with TRBD1. The sequenced DNA: TGCAGCGTAACTCGGGACAGACACACCGGGGAGCTGTTTTTT. Translation gives CSVTRDRHTGELFF.